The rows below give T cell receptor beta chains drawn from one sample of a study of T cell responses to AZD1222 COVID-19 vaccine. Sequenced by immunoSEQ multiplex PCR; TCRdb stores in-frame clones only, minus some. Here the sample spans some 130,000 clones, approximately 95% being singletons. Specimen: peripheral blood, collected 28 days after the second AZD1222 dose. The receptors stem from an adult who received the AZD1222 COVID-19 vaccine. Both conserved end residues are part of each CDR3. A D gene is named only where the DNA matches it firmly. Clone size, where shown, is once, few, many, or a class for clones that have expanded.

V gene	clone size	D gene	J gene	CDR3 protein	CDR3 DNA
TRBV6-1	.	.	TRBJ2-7	CASSELGLTYEQYF	TGTGCCAGCAGTGAATTGGGGCTTACCTACGAGCAGTACTTC
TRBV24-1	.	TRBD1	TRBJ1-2	CATRGDRDGYTF	TGTGCCACCAGAGGAGACAGGGACGGCTACACCTTC
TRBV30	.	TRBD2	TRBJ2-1	CAWSASLAGVYNEQFF	TGTGCCTGGAGTGCCAGTCTAGCGGGGGTATACAATGAGCAGTTCTTC
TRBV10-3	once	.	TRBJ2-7	CAIAPGPTSYEQYF	TGTGCCATCGCTCCGGGCCCTACGTCCTACGAGCAGTACTTC
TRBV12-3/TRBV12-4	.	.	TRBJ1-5	CASSTGLLQPQHF	TGTGCCAGCAGTACCGGACTGCTCCAGCCCCAGCATTTT
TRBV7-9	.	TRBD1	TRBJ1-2	CASSLGQGASYGYTF	TGTGCCAGCAGCTTAGGTCAGGGGGCGTCCTATGGCTACACCTTC
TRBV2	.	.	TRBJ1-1	CASSGGSMAAEAFF	TGTGCCAGCAGTGGGGGATCGATGGCTGCTGAAGCTTTCTTT
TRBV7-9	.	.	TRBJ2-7	CASSLSPKGSFEQYF	TGTGCCAGCAGCTTAAGCCCGAAAGGATCTTTCGAGCAGTACTTC
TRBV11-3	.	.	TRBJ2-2	CASSFGSGELFF	TGTGCCAGCAGCTTCGGGTCCGGGGAGCTGTTTTTT
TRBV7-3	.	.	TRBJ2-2	CASSSTGNTGELFF	TGTGCCAGCAGCTCAACAGGGAACACCGGGGAGCTGTTTTTT
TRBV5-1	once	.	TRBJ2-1	CASSLNLAVGYNEQFF	TGCGCCAGCAGCTTGAATCTTGCGGTAGGATACAATGAGCAGTTCTTC
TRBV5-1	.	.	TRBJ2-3	CASSSDSAALYTDTQYF	TGCGCCAGCAGCTCAGACTCGGCGGCATTATACACAGATACGCAGTATTTT
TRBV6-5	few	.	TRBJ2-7	CASRSPYEQYF	TGTGCCAGCAGGTCCCCCTACGAGCAGTACTTC
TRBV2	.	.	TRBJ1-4	CASSEALAGGGNEKLFF	TGTGCCAGCAGTGAAGCCTTAGCCGGGGGAGGTAATGAAAAACTGTTTTTT
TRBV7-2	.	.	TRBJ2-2	CASSFIAFGELFF	TGTGCCAGCAGCTTTATAGCGTTCGGGGAGCTGTTTTTT
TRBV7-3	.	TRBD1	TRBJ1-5	CASSKDRDQPQHF	TGTGCCAGCAGCAAGGACAGGGATCAGCCCCAGCATTTT
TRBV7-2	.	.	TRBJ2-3	CASSTKGGSPDTQYF	TGTGCCAGCAGCACAAAGGGGGGGTCACCGGATACGCAGTATTTT
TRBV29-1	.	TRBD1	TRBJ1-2	CSVWQGARGYTF	TGCAGCGTCTGGCAGGGGGCACGTGGCTACACCTTC
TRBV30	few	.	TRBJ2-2	CAWSVSLSGELFF	TGTGCCTGGAGTGTTTCCTTAAGCGGGGAGCTGTTTTTT
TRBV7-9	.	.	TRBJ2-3	CASSVLHPDTQYF	TGTGCCAGCAGCGTACTTCACCCAGATACGCAGTATTTT
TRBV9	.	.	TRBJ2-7	CASSVEDGEQYF	TGTGCCAGCAGCGTAGAGGATGGCGAGCAGTACTTC
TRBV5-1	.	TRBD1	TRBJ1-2	CASSLGTQGALGYTF	TGCGCCAGCAGCTTGGGCACACAGGGGGCCCTTGGCTACACCTTC
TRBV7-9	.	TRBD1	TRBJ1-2	CASSIRDRGPYGYTF	TGTGCCAGCAGCATCCGGGACAGGGGACCTTATGGCTACACCTTC
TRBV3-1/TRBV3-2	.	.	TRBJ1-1	CASNLEGRTEAFF	TGTGCCAGCAACCTGGAGGGTCGCACTGAAGCTTTCTTT
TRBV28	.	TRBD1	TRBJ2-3	CASSSQDRVGTDTQYF	TGTGCCAGCAGTTCCCAGGACAGGGTAGGCACAGATACGCAGTATTTT
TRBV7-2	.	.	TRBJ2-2	CASSLRGVDTGELFF	TGTGCCAGCAGCTTACGGGGTGTGGACACCGGGGAGCTGTTTTTT
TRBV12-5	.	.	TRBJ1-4	CASGWGEFVSREKLFF	TGTGCTAGTGGTTGGGGGGAATTTGTTTCGCGGGAAAAACTGTTTTTT
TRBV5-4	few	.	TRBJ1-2	CASSLGLDRSYGYTF	TGTGCCAGCAGCTTGGGTCTAGATCGGTCTTATGGCTACACCTTC
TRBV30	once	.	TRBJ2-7	CAWSETAIFSYEQYF	TGTGCCTGGAGTGAGACAGCTATCTTTTCCTACGAGCAGTACTTC
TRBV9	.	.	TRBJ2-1	CASSVAGGLNEQFF	TGTGCCAGCAGCGTAGCGGGGGGCCTCAATGAGCAGTTCTTC
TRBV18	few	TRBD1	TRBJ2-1	CASSPQGSRINEQFF	TGTGCCAGCTCTCCACAGGGGTCCAGAATAAATGAGCAGTTCTTC
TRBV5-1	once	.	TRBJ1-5	CASSLALGPDQPQHF	TGCGCCAGCAGCTTGGCCCTAGGGCCGGACCAGCCCCAGCATTTT
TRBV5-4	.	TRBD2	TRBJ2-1	CASSLSATSGFNEQFF	TGTGCCAGCAGCTTGAGTGCGACTAGCGGGTTCAATGAGCAGTTCTTC
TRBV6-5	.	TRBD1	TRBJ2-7	CASSSPGQGYYEQYF	TGTGCCAGCAGTTCCCCGGGACAGGGATACTACGAGCAGTACTTC
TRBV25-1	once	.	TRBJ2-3	CASSVGSEALGTQYF	TGTGCCAGCAGTGTAGGCTCGGAGGCCCTCGGTACGCAGTATTTT
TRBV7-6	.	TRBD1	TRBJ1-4	CASRNPGQLNEKLFF	TGTGCCAGCAGAAATCCGGGACAGCTTAATGAAAAACTGTTTTTT
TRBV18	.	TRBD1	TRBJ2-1	CASSQGAGNEQFF	TGTGCCAGCTCTCAGGGGGCGGGTAATGAGCAGTTCTTC
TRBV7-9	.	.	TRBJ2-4	CASSPPQGGPKNIQYF	TGTGCCAGCAGCCCACCGCAGGGGGGCCCCAAAAACATTCAGTACTTC
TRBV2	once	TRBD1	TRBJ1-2	CASSDQAGGLLYGYTF	TGTGCCAGCAGTGATCAGGCAGGGGGGTTGTTATATGGCTACACCTTC
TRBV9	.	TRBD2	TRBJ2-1	CASSELAGAKYNEQFF	TGTGCCAGCAGCGAGTTAGCGGGGGCCAAATACAATGAGCAGTTCTTC
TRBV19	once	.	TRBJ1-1	CASSPGAAEAFF	TGTGCCAGTAGTCCGGGGGCAGCTGAAGCTTTCTTT
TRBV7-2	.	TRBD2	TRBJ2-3	CASSSQAGGRDTQYF	TGTGCCAGCAGCTCCCAAGCGGGGGGGCGCGATACGCAGTATTTT
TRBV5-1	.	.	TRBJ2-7	CASSPLPGTAYEQYF	TGCGCCAGCAGCCCGCTTCCGGGGACCGCGTACGAGCAGTACTTC
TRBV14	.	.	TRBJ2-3	CASSLTSGTEYSSTDTQYF	TGTGCCAGCAGTCTTACATCCGGGACGGAGTATTCGAGCACAGATACGCAGTATTTT
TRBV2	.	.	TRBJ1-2	CASSEAGGYGYTF	TGTGCCAGCAGTGAGGCAGGAGGCTATGGCTACACCTTC
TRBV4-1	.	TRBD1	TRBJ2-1	CASSHVRGTGPDEQFF	TGCGCCAGCAGCCACGTTCGTGGGACAGGGCCCGATGAGCAGTTCTTC
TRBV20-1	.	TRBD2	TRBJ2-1	CSASSGTSGTYEQFF	TGCAGTGCTAGTAGCGGGACTAGCGGGACGTATGAGCAGTTCTTC
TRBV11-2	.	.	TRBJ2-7	CASSLDLRTETYEQYF	TGTGCCAGCAGCTTAGATCTTAGGACGGAGACCTACGAGCAGTACTTC